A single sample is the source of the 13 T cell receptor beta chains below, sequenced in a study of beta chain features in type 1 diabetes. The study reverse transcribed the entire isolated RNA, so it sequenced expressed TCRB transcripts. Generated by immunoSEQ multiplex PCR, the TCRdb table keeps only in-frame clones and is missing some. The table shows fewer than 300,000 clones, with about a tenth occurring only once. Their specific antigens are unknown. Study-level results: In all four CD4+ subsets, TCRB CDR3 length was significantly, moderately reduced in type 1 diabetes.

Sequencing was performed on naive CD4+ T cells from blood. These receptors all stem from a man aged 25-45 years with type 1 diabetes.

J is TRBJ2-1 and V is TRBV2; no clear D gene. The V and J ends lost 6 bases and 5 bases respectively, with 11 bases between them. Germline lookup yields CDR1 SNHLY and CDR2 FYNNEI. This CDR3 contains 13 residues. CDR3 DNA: TGTGCCAGCAGCTATGCCGACAACAATGAGCAGTTCTTC. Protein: CASSYADNNEQFF.

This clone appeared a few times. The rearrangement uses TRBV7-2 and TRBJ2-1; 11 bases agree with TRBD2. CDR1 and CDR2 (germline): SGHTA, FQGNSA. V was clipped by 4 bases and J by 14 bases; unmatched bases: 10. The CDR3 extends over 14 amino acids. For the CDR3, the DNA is TGTGCCAGCAGCTACCCGACTAGCGGGGCAAAAAAGTTCTTC. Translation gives CASSYPTSGAKKFF.

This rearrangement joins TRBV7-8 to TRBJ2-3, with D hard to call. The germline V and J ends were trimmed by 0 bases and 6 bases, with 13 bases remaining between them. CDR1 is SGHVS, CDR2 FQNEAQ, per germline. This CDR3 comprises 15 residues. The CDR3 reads CASSLAETGPDTQYF. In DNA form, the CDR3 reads TGTGCCAGCAGCTTAGCGGAGACGGGTCCGGATACGCAGTATTTT.

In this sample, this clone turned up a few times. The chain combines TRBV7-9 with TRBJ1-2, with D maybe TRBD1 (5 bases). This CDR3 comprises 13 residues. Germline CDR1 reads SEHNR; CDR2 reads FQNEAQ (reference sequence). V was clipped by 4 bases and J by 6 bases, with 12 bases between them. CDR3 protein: CASSSQQGDGYTF. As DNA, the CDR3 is TGTGCCAGCAGCTCTCAACAAGGGGATGGCTACACCTTC. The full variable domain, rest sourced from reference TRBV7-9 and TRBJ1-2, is DTGVSQNPRHKITKRGQNVTFRCDPISEHNRLYWYRQTLGQGPEFLTYFQNEAQLEKSRLLSDRFSAERPKGSFSTLEIQRTEQGDSAMYLCASSSQQGDGYTFGSGTRLTVV.

CDR3 nucleotide sequence: TGTGCCAGCAGCGTAGGAGGAGCTCTGACAGATACGCAGTATTTT. Translating gives CASSVGGALTDTQYF. The chain links TRBV9 to TRBJ2-3; D gene ambiguous. Trimming pared 0 bases from V and 3 bases from J, leaving 11 bases between. The CDR3 covers 15 residues. Per the germline V gene, CDR1 is SGDLS and CDR2 is YYNGEE.

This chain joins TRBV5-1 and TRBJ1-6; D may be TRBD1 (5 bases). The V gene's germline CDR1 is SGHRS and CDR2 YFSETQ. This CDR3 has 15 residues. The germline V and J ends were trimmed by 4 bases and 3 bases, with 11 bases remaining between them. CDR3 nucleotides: TGCGCCAGCAGCACGGACACATACTATAATTCACCCCTCCACTTT. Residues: CASSTDTYYNSPLHF. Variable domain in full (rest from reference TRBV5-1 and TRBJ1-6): KAGVTQTPRYLIKTRGQQVTLSCSPISGHRSVSWYQQTPGQGLQFLFEYFSETQRNKGNFPGRFSGRQFSNSRSEMNVSTLELGDSALYLCASSTDTYYNSPLHFGNGTRLTVT.

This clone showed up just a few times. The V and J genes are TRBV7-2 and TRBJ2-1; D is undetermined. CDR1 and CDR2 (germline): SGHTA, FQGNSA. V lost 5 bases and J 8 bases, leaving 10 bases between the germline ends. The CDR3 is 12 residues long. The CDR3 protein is CASSRVRDEQFF. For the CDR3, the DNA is TGTGCCAGCAGCCGGGTCCGGGATGAGCAGTTCTTC.

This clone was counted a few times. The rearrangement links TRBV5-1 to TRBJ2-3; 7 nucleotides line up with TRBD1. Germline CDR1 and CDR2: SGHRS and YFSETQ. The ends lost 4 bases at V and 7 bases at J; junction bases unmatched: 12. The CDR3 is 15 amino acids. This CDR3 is CASSMTGQRDNTQYF. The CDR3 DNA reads TGCGCCAGCAGCATGACGGGACAGAGGGACAATACGCAGTATTTT.

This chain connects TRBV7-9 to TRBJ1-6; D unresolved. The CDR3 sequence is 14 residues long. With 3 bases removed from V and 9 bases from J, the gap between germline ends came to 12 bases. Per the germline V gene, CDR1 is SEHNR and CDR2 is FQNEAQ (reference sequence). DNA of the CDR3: TGTGCCAGCAGCTTGTCAACCGCCAGTTCACCCCTCCACTTT. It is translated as CASSLSTASSPLHF.

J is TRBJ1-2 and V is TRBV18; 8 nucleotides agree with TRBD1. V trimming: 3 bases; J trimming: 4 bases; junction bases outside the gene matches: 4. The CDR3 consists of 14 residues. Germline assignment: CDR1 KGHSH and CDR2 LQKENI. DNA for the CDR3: TGTGCCAGCTCACCGACCGGGACAGGCTATGGCTACACCTTC. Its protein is CASSPTGTGYGYTF.

In nucleotides, the CDR3 is TGTGCCAGCAACCCAGAGGGACTCAATTCACCCCTCCACTTT. It yields the protein CASNPEGLNSPLHF. The V and J genes are TRBV25-1 and TRBJ1-6; maybe TRBD1 (5 bases). The CDR3 has 14 amino acids. V lost 7 bases and J lost 7, with 14 bases in between. Germline V lookup: CDR1 MGHDK, CDR2 SYGVNS.

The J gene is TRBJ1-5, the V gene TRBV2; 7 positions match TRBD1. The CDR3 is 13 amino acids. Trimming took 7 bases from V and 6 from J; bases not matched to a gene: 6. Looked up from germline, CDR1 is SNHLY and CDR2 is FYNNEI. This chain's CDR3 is CASNDRESQPQHF. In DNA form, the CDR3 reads TGTGCCAGCAACGACAGGGAAAGTCAGCCCCAGCATTTT.

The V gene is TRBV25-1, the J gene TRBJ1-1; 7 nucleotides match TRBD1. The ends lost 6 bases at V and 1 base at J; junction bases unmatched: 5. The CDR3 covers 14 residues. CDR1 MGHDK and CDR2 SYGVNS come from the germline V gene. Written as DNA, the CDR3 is TGTGCCAGCAGATTAACAGGGGCGAACACTGAAGCTTTCTTT. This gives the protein CASRLTGANTEAFF.